These 23 T cell receptor beta chains originate from one sample sequenced in a study of T cell repertoires in cytomegalovirus infection. The antigens these receptors bind are not known. Each CDR3 protein is one row after TCRdb ran MiXCR on the reads. This sample has around 120,000 distinct CDR3 sequences, with roughly two fifths found just once. Material: CD8+ T cells from cultured PBMCs, obtained from culture after CMV antigen stimulation. Receptor source: a human donor in good health (CMV status not recorded). Some clones in this sample may be carry-over from other donors' samples.

The chain combines TRBV5-1 with TRBJ2-7, with D tentatively TRBD2 (5 bases). The germline gives CDR1 SGHRS, CDR2 YFSETQ. V lost 4 bases and J lost 5, with 13 bases in between. CDR3 length: 13 residues. The CDR3 reads CASSLPPGDEQYF. CDR3 nucleotides: TGCGCCAGCAGCCTCCCCCCCGGGGACGAGCAGTACTTC.

The rearrangement uses TRBV7-9 and TRBJ2-5; 7 nucleotides line up with TRBD1. Germline V gene data show CDR1 as SEHNR and CDR2 as FQNEAQ (reference sequence). This CDR3 spans 14 amino acids. The V gene end was trimmed by 5 bases and the J gene end by 2 bases; junction bases not matched to a gene: 5. CDR3: CASSADRDQETQYF. The CDR3 nucleotides are TGTGCCAGCAGCGCCGACAGGGATCAAGAGACCCAGTACTTC.

This chain connects TRBV12-3 or TRBV12-4 to TRBJ1-1; D not resolved. Trimming cost V 2 bases and J 0 bases, with 4 bases left between them. The CDR3 length is 13 residues. CDR3 nucleotide sequence: TGTGCCAGCAGTTTAAGAGTGAACACTGAAGCTTTCTTT. This encodes CASSLRVNTEAFF.

The chain couples TRBV28 to TRBJ2-5; 9 bases agree with TRBD1. This CDR3 spans 14 amino acids. J lost 4 bases, V lost 5 bases, and 5 bases had no gene match. Germline V gene lookup returns CDR1 MDHEN and CDR2 SYDVKM. The CDR3 DNA is TGTGCCAGCAGTGGACACAGGGGGCGAGAGACCCAGTACTTC. Amino acids: CASSGHRGRETQYF.

CDR3: CSVEDYRRGGVNTEAFF. As DNA, the CDR3 is TGCAGCGTTGAAGATTATCGCCGGGGCGGTGTGAACACTGAAGCTTTCTTT. This chain links TRBV29-1 with TRBJ1-1; weak D call: TRBD1 (5 bases). The CDR3 is 17 residues long. V was shortened by 0 bases and J by 0 bases, with 17 bases between the two germline ends. CDR1 and CDR2 (germline): SQVTM, ANQGSEA.

The V and J genes are TRBV27 and TRBJ2-7; D is undetermined. V dropped 6 bases and J dropped 0 bases, with 12 bases sitting between them. Germline V CDR1 and CDR2: MNHEY, SMNVEV (reference sequence). The CDR3 has 14 residues. The CDR3 sequence is CASSMWANSYEQYF. Here the CDR3 DNA reads TGTGCCAGCAGCATGTGGGCTAACTCCTACGAGCAGTACTTC.

This clonotype was seen a few times. The chain has TRBV11-2 and TRBJ2-1; TRBD2 matches at 14 bases. In germline, CDR1 is SGHAT, CDR2 FQNNGV. There are 15 residues in the CDR3. V shed 8 bases, J shed 9 bases, and the junction held 9 bases outside the gene matches. The DNA for the CDR3 is TGTGCCAGCTCCTTCGGACTAGCGGGAGGCGGTGAGCAGTTCTTC. It encodes CASSFGLAGGGEQFF. The full variable domain, with the rest looked up from reference TRBV11-2 and TRBJ2-1, is EAGVAQSPRYKIIEKRQSVAFWCNPISGHATLYWYQQILGQGPKLLIQFQNNGVVDDSQLPKDRFSAERLKGVDSTLKIQPAKLEDSAVYLCASSFGLAGGGEQFFGPGTRLTVL.

The gene calls are TRBV11-2 and TRBJ2-7; D is tentatively TRBD1 or TRBD2 (6 bases each). Germline-derived CDR1 and CDR2 are SGHAT and FQNNGV. This CDR3 spans 13 amino acids. Trimming cost V 8 bases and J 3 bases, with 14 bases left between them. The CDR3, as DNA: TGTGCCAGCTCGGGGGCATTGGACTACGAGCAGTACTTC. It encodes CASSGALDYEQYF.

This clonotype appeared many times. V usage is TRBV11-3 and J usage is TRBJ2-2, with no clear D. The CDR3 is 12 amino acids. Germline CDR1 is SGHNT and CDR2 is YENEEA. The V end was cut by 3 bases, the J end by 5 bases, with 4 bases between. Written as DNA, the CDR3 is TGTGCCAGCAGCTTTTTAACCGGGGAGCTGTTTTTT. Protein sequence: CASSFLTGELFF.

This rearrangement joins TRBV28 to TRBJ2-7; perhaps TRBD1 as D (5 bases). V was clipped by 7 bases and J by 6 bases, with 13 bases between them. CDR1 is MDHEN, CDR2 SYDVKM, per germline. The CDR3 runs 12 residues. The DNA of the CDR3 is TGTGCCAGCACCCAGGGTCCCCTCGAGCAGTACTTC. This sequence encodes CASTQGPLEQYF.

The rearrangement joins TRBV27 to TRBJ2-5; D tentatively reads TRBD1 or TRBD2 (6 bases each). The germline V and J ends were trimmed by 4 bases and 5 bases, with 11 bases remaining between them. The CDR3 runs to 13 residues. The germline CDR1 and CDR2 sequences are MNHEY and SMNVEV (reference sequence). The CDR3: CASSWGARETQYF. CDR3 in DNA: TGTGCCAGCAGTTGGGGGGCTCGGGAGACCCAGTACTTC.

The CDR3 bases are TGTGCCAGCAGTTCCCCTGGAAGCGGGGAGTTCAATGAGCAGTTCTTC. Translated: CASSSPGSGEFNEQFF. The chain links TRBV7-9 to TRBJ2-1, with 7 nucleotides matching TRBD2. V shed 6 bases and J 6 bases; nucleotides not matched to a gene: 14. Germline V CDR1 and CDR2: SEHNR, FQNEAQ (reference sequence). The length of the CDR3 is 16 residues.

This CDR3 is CAISESGTFLAKNIQYF. CDR3 nucleotide sequence: TGTGCCATCAGTGAGTCCGGGACATTTCTGGCCAAAAACATTCAGTACTTC. The chain is built from TRBV10-3 and TRBJ2-4, with a tentative D call TRBD1 (6 bases). The germline V and J ends were trimmed by 0 bases and 1 base, with 13 bases remaining between them. Looked up from germline, CDR1 is ENHRY and CDR2 is SYGVKD. CDR3 length: 17 amino acids.

The chain joins TRBV6-1 to TRBJ1-5; no reliable D call. This CDR3 contains 15 residues. Per germline, CDR1 MNHNS and CDR2 SASEGT. With 0 bases removed from V and 7 bases from J, the gap between germline ends came to 13 bases. The CDR3 reads CASSEAVGVGQPQHF. CDR3 in DNA: TGTGCCAGCAGTGAAGCAGTCGGGGTAGGGCAGCCCCAGCATTTT.

The rearrangement links TRBV7-6 to TRBJ2-4; D may be TRBD2 (5 bases). The V gene's germline CDR1 is SGHVS and CDR2 FNYEAQ. There are 16 residues in the CDR3. V was shortened by 5 bases and J by 8 bases, with 22 bases between the two germline ends. CDR3 sequence (DNA): TGTGCCAGCAGCCCTAACCCCGGAGGCGCCGGGGACATTCAGTACTTC. It translates to CASSPNPGGAGDIQYF.

This clonotype was seen only a few times. The chain employs TRBV2 and TRBJ1-1; D perhaps matches TRBD1 (5 bases). Germline assignment: CDR1 SNHLY and CDR2 FYNNEI. The CDR3 has 16 amino acids. The V end was cut by 0 bases, the J end by 0 bases, with 11 bases between. The CDR3 nucleotides read TGTGCCAGCAGTGAAGCGCGGGGGGTTATGAACACTGAAGCTTTCTTT. This gives the protein CASSEARGVMNTEAFF.

This chain joins TRBV27 and TRBJ2-1; 11 positions agree with TRBD1. The CDR3 is 15 residues long. The germline V gene has CDR1 MNHEY and CDR2 SMNVEV (reference sequence). V shed 6 bases and J 2 bases; nucleotides not matched to a gene: 3. The CDR3 DNA reads as TGTGCCAGCAGGGACAGGGGGCGCGCCTACAATGAGCAGTTCTTC. It codes for CASRDRGRAYNEQFF.

The V gene is TRBV4-1, the J gene TRBJ2-1; 15 bases align to TRBD2. V shed 8 bases, J shed 7 bases, and the junction held 3 bases outside the gene matches. Germline values: CDR1 MGHRA, CDR2 YSYEKL. The CDR3 is 14 residues long. For the CDR3, the DNA is TGCGCCAGCGGACTAGCGGGGGGGCGGAATGAGCAGTTCTTC. Its protein product is CASGLAGGRNEQFF.

The gene calls are TRBV2 and TRBJ2-1, with D perhaps matching TRBD2 (5 bases). Trimming took off 3 bases at V and 10 bases at J, with 10 bases between the two ends. The CDR3 sequence is 12 residues long. Germline assignment: CDR1 SNHLY and CDR2 FYNNEI. The CDR3 loop is CASSEGGLEQFF. The CDR3, as DNA: TGTGCCAGCAGTGAGGGTGGACTGGAGCAGTTCTTC.

This clonotype was observed a handful of times. This rearrangement joins TRBV2 to TRBJ2-7; TRBD1 might be the D (6 bases). The germline V gene has CDR1 SNHLY and CDR2 FYNNEI. Trimming cost V 6 bases and J 5 bases, with 14 bases left between them. CDR3 length equals 13 residues. CDR3 coding DNA: TGTGCCAGCAGACTAACAGGGTCCCACGAGCAGTACTTC. As protein: CASRLTGSHEQYF.

For the CDR3, the DNA is TGTGCCAGCAGCTCCAGGGGGCTTCACACTGAAGCTTTCTTT. Its translation is CASSSRGLHTEAFF. The J gene is TRBJ1-1, the V gene TRBV7-8; 8 positions agree with TRBD1. Germline CDR1 reads SGHVS; CDR2 reads FQNEAQ. The CDR3 runs to 14 residues. The V segment lost 4 bases and the J segment 3 bases; nucleotides outside the gene matches: 4.

The gene calls are TRBV12-3 or TRBV12-4 and TRBJ1-2; possible D gene TRBD1, 6 bases. V lost 6 bases, J lost 4 bases, and 15 bases lay in between. The CDR3 covers 14 residues. CDR3 coding DNA: TGTGCCAGCAGCAACTCGGACAGTCCCTATGGCTACACCTTC. It specifies CASSNSDSPYGYTF.

V and J are TRBV7-3 and TRBJ1-2; TRBD1 matches at 7 bases. Germline V lookup: CDR1 SGHTA, CDR2 FQGTGA. V was pared by 2 bases and J by 6 bases, with 9 bases of the junction left unmatched. CDR3 length equals 15 residues. CDR3 nucleotides: TGTGCCAGCAGCTTATGGGGTGGTGACAGGGATGGCTACACCTTC. Protein product: CASSLWGGDRDGYTF.